This T cell receptor beta chain appears in the sequencing data of a study of patients and donors after allogeneic stem cell transplantation. TCRdb reprocessed the RT-PCR reads with MiXCR, giving one entry per CDR3 protein. The sample includes 800,000 to 1,000,000 distinct CDR3 sequences, about 20% seen only once; the top ten take 5% to 6.5%. Trimming cost V 3 bases and J 3 bases, with 9 bases left between them. The germline CDR1 and CDR2 sequences are ENHRY and SYGVKD. The CDR3 sequence is 13 residues long. Source material: blood, either unsorted or a sorted T cell fraction (not recorded which). The chain is built from TRBV10-3 and TRBJ2-7, with a possible D match to TRBD1 (6 bases). The receptor was isolated from a human donor who was either an allogeneic HSCT recipient or a stem cell or donor lymphocyte infusion donor (not recorded which). It is not recorded whose cells these are; they may come from a transplant donor. The DNA of the CDR3 is TGTGCCATCAGTGAACAGGGAAACTACGAGCAGTACTTC. It yields the protein CAISEQGNYEQYF.